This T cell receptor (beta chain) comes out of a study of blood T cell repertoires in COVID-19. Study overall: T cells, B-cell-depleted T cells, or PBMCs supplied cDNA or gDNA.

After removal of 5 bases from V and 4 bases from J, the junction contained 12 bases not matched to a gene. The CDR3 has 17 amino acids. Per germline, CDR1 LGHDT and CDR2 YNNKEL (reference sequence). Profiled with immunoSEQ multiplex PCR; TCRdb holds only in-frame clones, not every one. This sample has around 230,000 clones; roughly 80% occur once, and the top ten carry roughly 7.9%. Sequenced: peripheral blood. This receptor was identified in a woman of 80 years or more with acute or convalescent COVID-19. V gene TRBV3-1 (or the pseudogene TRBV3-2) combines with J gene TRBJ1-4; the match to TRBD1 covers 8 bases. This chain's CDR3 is CASSGNTGGARNEKLFF. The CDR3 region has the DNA TGTGCCAGCAGCGGGAATACAGGGGGTGCCCGTAATGAAAAACTGTTTTTT.